This TCR beta chain appears in the sequencing data of a study of T cell responses to AZD1222 COVID-19 vaccine listed by TCRdb under 2021. About the full investigation: Because spike-specific TCR depth and breadth did not differ between the two schedules, AZD1222 recipients who got a second dose at roughly 4 weeks were pooled with those who got a second dose at roughly 12 weeks. TCR sequencing was performed for 230 to 250 trial participants, of whom about 200 were given two doses of AZD1222 and about 25 were given two doses of MenACWY control vaccine. Trial participants were enrolled into age subgroups of 18-55, 56-69 and 70-plus years, which contained approximately 150, 28 and 58 TCR-sequenced participants, respectively. Findings and caveats that apply to the study as a whole: Because no samples from the day 14 peak response were available, repertoires could be characterized only after the peak T cell response. In the small 56-69-year group, the increase in depth fell short of significance, most likely because of low power. Participants were mostly white British, with more females than males. The authors suggested clonal diversity may have been underestimated. Epitopes outside the regions mutated in the B.1.351 and B.1.1.7 variants were reportedly recognized by nearly half of the unique spike-specific TCRs. The whole spike protein was spanned by vaccine-associated CD4 TCRs, and dominant responses were seen in regions 160-218 and 743-854. Conclusions about previously exposed vaccinees are limited because only a handful of AZD1222 recipients were SARS-CoV-2 seropositive at baseline. A significant rise in spike-specific TCR breadth and depth was observed after two AZD1222 doses relative to day 0 and relative to MenACWY recipients.

Points on this clone: Its antigen is still unknown. The input lacks base qualities; no much larger clone sits a single base away.

The CDR3 regions of human TCRbeta chains were analyzed by immunosequencing. The study's own analysis went as follows. TCRs in the repertoires were matched against a reference library of SARS-CoV-2-specific TCRs that had been generated with the MIRA antigen-specificity platform. Breadth was defined as the fraction of unique TCRs that were SARS-CoV-2-associated. Depth was defined as the fraction of total T cells that were SARS-CoV-2-associated. Using the MIRA data, each spike-specific TCR was mapped to the spike region that the TCR reacts to and placed in a CD4 or CD8 class. Log10-transformed breadth and depth values were compared by one-way ANOVA with Sidak's multiple comparisons tests. TCRdb mirrors the immuneACCESS table, restricted to in-frame sequences. Some clones are absent from its copies; in checked studies, under half trace to an unresolved V gene, and the reason for the others is unknown. V, J and clone size are those of that table, while D and trimming were read from the DNA. The sample table holds around 130,000 clones, of which 86% were seen once. The ten most abundant clones make up around 12% of the sample.

In the paper's terms, the time point label means: baseline before first vaccination. The vaccinee samples were drawn from two UK trials, COV001 and COV002, one of which was a single-blind randomized controlled phase 2/3 trial testing AZD1222 (ChAdOx1 nCoV-19) in healthy adults. Trial participant PBMC samples were collected at day 0 and day 28 after the second dose for TCRbeta chain sequencing. CDR1 is given as SGHAT and CDR2 as FQNNGV, both from the germline V gene. Measured from the cysteine to the phenylalanine, the CDR3 is 14 residues long. Only the CDR3 part of the read is kept: 42 bases, read in frame from the first base. Between the V and J ends, shortened by 2 bases and 1 base respectively, the junction contains 8 bases.

The source of this sequence is an adult in good health. This sample comprised peripheral blood, obtained on day 0 of AZD1222 vaccination. This chain is built from TRBV11-2 and TRBJ2-5; confidence is insufficient to name the D gene. The DNA sequence reads TGTGCCAGCAGCTTATTGGGCCGCCAAGAGACCCAGTACTTC. It specifies CASSLLGRQETQYF.